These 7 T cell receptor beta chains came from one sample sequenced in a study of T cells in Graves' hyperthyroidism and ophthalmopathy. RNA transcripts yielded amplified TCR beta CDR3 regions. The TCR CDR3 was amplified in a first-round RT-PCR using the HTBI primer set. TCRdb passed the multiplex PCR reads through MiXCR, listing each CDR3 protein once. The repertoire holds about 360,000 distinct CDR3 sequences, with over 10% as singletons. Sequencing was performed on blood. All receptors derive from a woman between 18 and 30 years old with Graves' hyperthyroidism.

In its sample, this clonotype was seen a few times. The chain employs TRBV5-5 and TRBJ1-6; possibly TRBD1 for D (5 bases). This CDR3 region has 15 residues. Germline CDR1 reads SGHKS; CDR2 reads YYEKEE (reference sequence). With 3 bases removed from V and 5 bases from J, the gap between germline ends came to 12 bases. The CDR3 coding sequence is TGTGCCAGCAGCTACAGGAGGAGCGATAATTCACCCCTCCACTTT. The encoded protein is CASSYRRSDNSPLHF.

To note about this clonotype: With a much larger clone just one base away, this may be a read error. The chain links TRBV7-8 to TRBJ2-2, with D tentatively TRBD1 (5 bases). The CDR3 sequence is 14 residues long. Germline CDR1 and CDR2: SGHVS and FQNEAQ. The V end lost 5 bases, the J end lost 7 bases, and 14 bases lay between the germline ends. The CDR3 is CASSQGRLSGELFF. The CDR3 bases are TGTGCCAGCAGCCAGGGCAGATTGAGCGGGGAGCTGTTTTTT.

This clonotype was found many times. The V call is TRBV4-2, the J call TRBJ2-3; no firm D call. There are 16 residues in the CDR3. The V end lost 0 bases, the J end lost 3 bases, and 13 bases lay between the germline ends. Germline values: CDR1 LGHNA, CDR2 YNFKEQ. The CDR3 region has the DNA TGTGCCAGCAGCCAAGAAACGGCTTGCGGAACAGATACGCAGTATTTT. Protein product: CASSQETACGTDTQYF.

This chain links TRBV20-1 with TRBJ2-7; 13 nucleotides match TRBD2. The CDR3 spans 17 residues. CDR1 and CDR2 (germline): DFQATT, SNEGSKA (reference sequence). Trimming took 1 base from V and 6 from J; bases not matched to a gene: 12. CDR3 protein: CSARGPLAGGPLGEQYF. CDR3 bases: TGCAGTGCTAGAGGACCACTAGCGGGAGGGCCCTTGGGCGAGCAGTACTTC.

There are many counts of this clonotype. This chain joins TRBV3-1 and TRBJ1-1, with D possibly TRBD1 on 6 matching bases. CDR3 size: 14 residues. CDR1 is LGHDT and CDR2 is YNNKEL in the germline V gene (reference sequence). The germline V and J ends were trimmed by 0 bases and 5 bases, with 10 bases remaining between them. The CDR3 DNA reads TGTGCCAGCAGCCAAGAGGGAGGGGGGACTGAAGCTTTCTTT. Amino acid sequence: CASSQEGGGTEAFF.

The CDR3 DNA sequence: TGTGCCAGTCTCGTTCCGGGACAGGGGAACACTGAAGCTTTCTTT. Translated: CASLVPGQGNTEAFF. The V gene is TRBV27, the J gene TRBJ1-1, with 9 nucleotides matching TRBD1. Trimming took 9 bases from V and 1 from J; bases not matched to a gene: 9. This CDR3 has 15 residues. Germline-derived CDR1 and CDR2 are MNHEY and SMNVEV (reference sequence).

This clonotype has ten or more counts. Here the CDR3 DNA reads TGTGCCAGCAGGCGACAGGGGGGGAGGTCTGGAAACACCATATATTTT. Its protein product is CASRRQGGRSGNTIYF. This chain joins TRBV28 and TRBJ1-3, with TRBD1 identical over 9 bases. The V gene end was trimmed by 6 bases and the J gene end by 1 base; junction bases not matched to a gene: 7. This CDR3 has 16 residues. The germline V gene encodes CDR1 MDHEN and CDR2 SYDVKM.